These 19 T cell receptor beta chains share one sample of origin, sequenced in a study of T cells in Graves' hyperthyroidism and ophthalmopathy. There were TCR beta CDR3 regions amplified from RNA transcripts. HTBI primers were the set used in a first-round RT-PCR of the TCR CDR3. TCRdb re-called the multiplex PCR reads through MiXCR, storing one row per CDR3 protein. The profile covers under 130,000 distinct CDR3 sequences, with about 45% appearing a single time and approximately 30% taken by the ten largest. The sample taken for sequencing was blood. The receptors come from a middle-aged man with Graves' hyperthyroidism.

This clonotype was counted ten times or more. The rearrangement links TRBV5-1 to TRBJ1-1; D may be TRBD1 (6 bases). The CDR3 consists of 15 residues. Trimming cost V 2 bases and J 3 bases, with 14 bases left between them. Germline loops: CDR1 SGHRS, CDR2 YFSETQ. The DNA of the CDR3 is TGCGCCAGCAGCTTTAGGGGGAATGGGTACACTGAAGCTTTCTTT. Its translation is CASSFRGNGYTEAFF.

The V call is TRBV20-1, the J call TRBJ2-7; 11 bases match TRBD2. V trimming: 3 bases; J trimming: 7 bases; junction bases outside the gene matches: 11. Germline assignment: CDR1 DFQATT and CDR2 SNEGSKA (reference sequence). The CDR3 loop spans 15 amino acids. CDR3 region: CSARGASGRQEEQYF. CDR3 DNA sequence: TGCAGTGCTAGGGGTGCTAGCGGGAGGCAGGAGGAGCAGTACTTC.

The CDR3 DNA sequence: TGCAGCGCCGTACAGGGGGGTCAGCCCCAGCATTTT. Its protein product is CSAVQGGQPQHF. The V and J genes are TRBV29-1 and TRBJ1-5; TRBD1 matches at 8 bases. This CDR3 contains 12 residues. V was clipped by 7 bases and J by 6 bases; unmatched bases: 5. Germline assignment: CDR1 SQVTM and CDR2 ANQGSEA.

The chain is built from TRBV30 and TRBJ2-7, with D possibly being TRBD2 (7 bases). Germline V CDR1 and CDR2: GTSNPN, SVGIG (reference sequence). The CDR3 has 12 residues. V was shortened by 0 bases and J by 12 bases, with 15 bases between the two germline ends. The CDR3 DNA reads TGTGCCTGGAGTGTATTAGGGGGGGCGTCGTACTTC. It yields the protein CAWSVLGGASYF.

This clonotype was picked up many times. The chain carries TRBV5-8 and TRBJ2-1; tentative D call: TRBD2 (5 bases). The CDR3 totals 14 residues. V dropped 1 base and J dropped 8 bases, with 13 bases sitting between them. CDR1 SGHTS and CDR2 YDEGEE come from the germline V gene. The CDR3 region has the DNA TGTGCCAGCAGCTTGTTACTAGAGGGTGATGAGCAGTTCTTC. Its translation: CASSLLLEGDEQFF. The whole variable domain, remainder taken from reference TRBV5-8 and TRBJ2-1, is EAGVTQSPTHLIKTRGQQATLRCSPISGHTSVYWYQQALGLGLQFLLWYDEGEERNRGNFPPRFSGRQFPNYSSELNVNALELEDSALYLCASSLLLEGDEQFFGPGTRLTVL.

The chain carries TRBV9 and TRBJ2-7; D remains unclear. Looked up from germline, CDR1 is SGDLS and CDR2 is YYNGEE. This CDR3 has 11 amino acids. The V end lost 4 bases, the J end lost 4 bases, and 6 bases lay between the germline ends. CDR3 loop: CASSLDYEQYF. Written as DNA, the CDR3 is TGTGCCAGCAGCCTTGATTACGAGCAGTACTTC. The full variable domain, with the rest looked up from reference TRBV9 and TRBJ2-7, is DSGVTQTPKHLITATGQRVTLRCSPRSGDLSVYWYQQSLDQGLQFLIQYYNGEERAKGNILERFSAQQFPDLHSELNLSSLELGDSALYFCASSLDYEQYFGPGTRLTVT.

V and J are TRBV9 and TRBJ2-7, with D possibly being TRBD1 (6 bases). Looked up from germline, CDR1 is SGDLS and CDR2 is YYNGEE. V lost 4 bases and J lost 3, with 14 bases in between. The CDR3 loop spans 14 amino acids. CDR3 amino acids: CASSTQGTNYEQYF. DNA for the CDR3: TGTGCCAGCAGCACGCAGGGGACAAACTACGAGCAGTACTTC.

This clonotype was recorded many times. The V and J genes are TRBV5-6 and TRBJ2-7; 11 bases are a match to TRBD1. The CDR3 is made up of 15 amino acids. Germline V gives CDR1 SGHDT, CDR2 YYEEEE. V gave up 4 bases and J gave up 3 bases; unmatched junction bases: 6. For the CDR3, the DNA is TGTGCCAGCAGCCTATGGACAGGGGGCCTCTACGAGCAGTACTTC. The encoded protein is CASSLWTGGLYEQYF.

This clonotype was seen ten or more times. V usage is TRBV4-2 and J usage is TRBJ2-1; maybe TRBD2 (6 bases). V lost 0 bases and J lost 4, with 10 bases in between. The CDR3 runs 15 residues. CDR1 LGHNA and CDR2 YNFKEQ come from the germline V gene. CDR3: CASSQERSGYNEQFF. The CDR3 nucleotides read TGTGCCAGCAGCCAAGAACGAAGCGGGTACAATGAGCAGTTCTTC.

The chain combines TRBV30 with TRBJ2-2, with TRBD1 identical over 9 bases. Trimming took 5 bases from V and 6 from J; bases not matched to a gene: 4. The CDR3 length is 13 residues. Per germline, CDR1 GTSNPN and CDR2 SVGIG (reference sequence). CDR3 in DNA: TGTGCCTGGGATAGGACAGGGGCCGGGGAGCTGTTTTTT. Protein: CAWDRTGAGELFF. Full variable domain (remainder filled in from reference TRBV30 and TRBJ2-2): SQTIHQWPATLVQPVGSPLSLECTVEGTSNPNLYWYRQAAGRGLQLLFYSVGIGQISSEVPQNLSASRPQDRQFILSSKKLLLSDSGFYLCAWDRTGAGELFFGEGSRLTVL.

This clonotype was detected many times. V is TRBV5-1 and J is TRBJ2-6, with D possibly matching TRBD2 (7 bases). The germline gives CDR1 SGHRS, CDR2 YFSETQ. Trimming stripped 3 bases from V and 4 bases from J, with 14 bases between. There are 16 residues in the CDR3. CDR3 bases: TGCGCCAGCAGCTGGGGCCGGGGGGCCGGGGCCAACGTCCTGACTTTC. This encodes CASSWGRGAGANVLTF.

In this sample, this clonotype turned up once. J is TRBJ2-1 and V is TRBV10-3; TRBD2 matches at 15 bases. V trimming: 10 bases; J trimming: 6 bases; junction bases outside the gene matches: 7. Looked up from germline, CDR1 is ENHRY and CDR2 is SYGVKD. The CDR3 is made up of 15 amino acids. CDR3 DNA: TGTGCCACCGGGGGACTAGCGGGAGGCCCCAATGAGCAGTTCTTC. It specifies CATGGLAGGPNEQFF.

At least ten counts were recorded for this clonotype. The V and J genes are TRBV7-2 and TRBJ2-3; 11 positions match TRBD2. V was clipped by 6 bases and J by 4 bases; unmatched bases: 3. This CDR3 comprises 14 residues. Germline V lookup: CDR1 SGHTA, CDR2 FQGNSA. CDR3 loop: CASSFSGGADTQYF. Written as DNA, the CDR3 is TGTGCCAGCAGTTTTAGCGGGGGGGCAGATACGCAGTATTTT.

This clonotype showed up many times. V usage is TRBV15 and J usage is TRBJ2-5; D perhaps matches TRBD2 (5 bases). CDR1 and CDR2 from the germline V gene are LNHNV and YYDKDF (reference sequence). Trimming cost V 1 base and J 2 bases, with 8 bases left between them. The CDR3 totals 14 residues. CDR3 sequence: CATSRAGKQETQYF. The CDR3 DNA follows: TGTGCCACCAGCAGAGCCGGGAAACAAGAGACCCAGTACTTC.

The chain uses TRBV20-1 and TRBJ2-5, with 9 nucleotides matching TRBD2. CDR3 length equals 13 residues. Germline CDR1 is DFQATT and CDR2 is SNEGSKA (reference sequence). The J segment lost 5 bases and the V segment lost 3 bases, leaving 4 bases of the junction unmatched. CDR3 nucleotide sequence: TGCAGTGCTAGTACTAGCGGGTGGGAGACCCAGTACTTC. Protein: CSASTSGWETQYF.

This clonotype has ten or more counts. V is TRBV7-9 and J is TRBJ1-4, with D possibly being TRBD1 (6 bases). Per the germline V gene, CDR1 is SEHNR and CDR2 is FQNEAQ (reference sequence). The CDR3 has 14 amino acids. Trimming removed 5 bases from V and 5 bases from J, with 12 bases in between. CDR3: CASSPGHKNEKLFF. In DNA, the CDR3 is TGTGCCAGCAGCCCGGGACATAAGAATGAAAAACTGTTTTTT.

For this clonotype: With a much larger clone just one base away, this may be a read error. This CDR3 is CAGSLVRATEAFF. The CDR3, as DNA: TGTGCCGGCAGCTTAGTCCGTGCAACTGAAGCTTTCTTT. The rearrangement links TRBV13 to TRBJ1-1; D ambiguous. CDR3 length: 13 residues. Germline V gives CDR1 PRHDT, CDR2 FYEKMQ (reference sequence).

This clonotype was counted ten times or more. The chain links TRBV2 to TRBJ2-7, with D unclear. Trimming stripped 6 bases from V and 3 bases from J, with 9 bases between. The CDR3 has 12 amino acids. In germline, CDR1 is SNHLY, CDR2 FYNNEI. Here the CDR3 DNA reads TGTGCCAGCAGCCAGGAAATCTACGAGCAGTACTTC. It is translated as CASSQEIYEQYF. Full variable domain (remainder filled in from reference TRBV2 and TRBJ2-7): EPEVTQTPSHQVTQMGQEVILRCVPISNHLYFYWYRQILGQKVEFLVSFYNNEISEKSEIFDDQFSVERPDGSNFTLKIRSTKLEDSAMYFCASSQEIYEQYFGPGTRLTVT.

Many counts were recorded for this clonotype. The V gene is TRBV6-5, the J gene TRBJ2-1; perhaps TRBD1 as D (6 bases). V lost 4 bases, J lost 4 bases, and 14 bases lay in between. The CDR3 runs 15 residues. CDR1 is MNHEY, CDR2 SVGAGI, per germline. In DNA form, the CDR3 reads TGTGCCAGCAGTTTAAGAACAGGGTCTTACAATGAGCAGTTCTTC. It codes for CASSLRTGSYNEQFF.